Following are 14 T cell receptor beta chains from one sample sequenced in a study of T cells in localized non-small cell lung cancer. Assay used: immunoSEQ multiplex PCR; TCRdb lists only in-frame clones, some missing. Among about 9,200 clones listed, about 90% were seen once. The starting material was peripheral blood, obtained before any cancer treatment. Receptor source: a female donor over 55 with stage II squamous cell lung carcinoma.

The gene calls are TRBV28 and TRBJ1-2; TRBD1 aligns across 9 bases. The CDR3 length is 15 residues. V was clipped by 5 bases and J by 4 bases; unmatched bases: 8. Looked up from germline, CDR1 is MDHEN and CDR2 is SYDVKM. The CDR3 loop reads CASSRGTGNPYGYTF. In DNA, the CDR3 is TGTGCCAGCAGTCGCGGGACAGGGAACCCCTATGGCTACACCTTC.

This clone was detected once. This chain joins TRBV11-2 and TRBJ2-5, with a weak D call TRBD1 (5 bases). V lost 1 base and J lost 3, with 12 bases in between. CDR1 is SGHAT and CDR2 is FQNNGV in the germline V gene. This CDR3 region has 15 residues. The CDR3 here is CASSLAVQAKETQYF. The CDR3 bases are TGTGCCAGCAGCTTAGCGGTACAGGCCAAAGAGACCCAGTACTTC.

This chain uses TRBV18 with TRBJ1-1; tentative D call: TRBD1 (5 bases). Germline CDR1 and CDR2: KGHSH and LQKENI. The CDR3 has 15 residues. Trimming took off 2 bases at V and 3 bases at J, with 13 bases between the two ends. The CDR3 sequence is CASSPARDLYTEAFF. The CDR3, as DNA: TGTGCCAGCTCACCAGCCCGGGACCTTTACACTGAAGCTTTCTTT.

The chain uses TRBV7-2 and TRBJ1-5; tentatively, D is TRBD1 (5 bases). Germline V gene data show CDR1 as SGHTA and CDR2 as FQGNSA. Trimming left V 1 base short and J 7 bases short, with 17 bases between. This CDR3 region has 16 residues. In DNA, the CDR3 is TGTGCCAGCAGCTTAGTGGCGCGCAGGGTGGGCCAGCCCCAGCATTTT. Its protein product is CASSLVARRVGQPQHF.

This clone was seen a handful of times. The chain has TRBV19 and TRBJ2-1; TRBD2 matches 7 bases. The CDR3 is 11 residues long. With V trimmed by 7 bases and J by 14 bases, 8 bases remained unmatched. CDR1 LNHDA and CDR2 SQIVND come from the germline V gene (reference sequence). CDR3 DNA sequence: TGTGCCAGTAAGTGGGGGGGAATAGAGTTCTTC. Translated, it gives CASKWGGIEFF.

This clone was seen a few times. CDR3 protein: CASSVLVLGNEQFF. The DNA of the CDR3 is TGTGCCAGCAGCGTACTGGTACTCGGGAATGAGCAGTTCTTC. V gene TRBV9 combines with J gene TRBJ2-1, with D hard to call. There are 14 residues in the CDR3. Trimming pared 1 base from V and 7 bases from J, leaving 12 bases between. From germline, CDR1 is SGDLS and CDR2 YYNGEE.

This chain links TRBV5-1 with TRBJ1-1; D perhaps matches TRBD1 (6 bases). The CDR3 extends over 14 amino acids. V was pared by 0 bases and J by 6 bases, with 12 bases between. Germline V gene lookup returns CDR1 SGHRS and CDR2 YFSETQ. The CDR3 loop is CASSLEYREAEAFF. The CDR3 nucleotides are TGCGCCAGCAGCTTGGAGTACAGGGAGGCTGAAGCTTTCTTT.

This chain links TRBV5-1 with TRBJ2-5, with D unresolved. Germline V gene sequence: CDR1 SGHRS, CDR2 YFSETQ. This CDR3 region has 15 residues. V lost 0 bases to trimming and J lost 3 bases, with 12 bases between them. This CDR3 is CASSLAPASEETQYF. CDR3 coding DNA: TGCGCCAGCAGCTTGGCACCCGCGAGTGAAGAGACCCAGTACTTC.

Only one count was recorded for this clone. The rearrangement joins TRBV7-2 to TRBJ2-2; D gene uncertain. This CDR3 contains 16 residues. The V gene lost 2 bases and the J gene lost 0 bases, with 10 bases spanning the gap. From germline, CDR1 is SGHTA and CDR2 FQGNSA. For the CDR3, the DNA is TGTGCCAGCAGCTTATCTCCAAACACGAACACCGGGGAGCTGTTTTTT. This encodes CASSLSPNTNTGELFF.

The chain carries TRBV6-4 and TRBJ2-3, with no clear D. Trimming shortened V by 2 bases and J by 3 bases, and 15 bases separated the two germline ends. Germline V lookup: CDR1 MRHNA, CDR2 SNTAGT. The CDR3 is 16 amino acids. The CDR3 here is CASSDDPNVPTDTQYF. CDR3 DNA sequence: TGTGCCAGCAGTGACGATCCAAACGTACCAACAGATACGCAGTATTTT.

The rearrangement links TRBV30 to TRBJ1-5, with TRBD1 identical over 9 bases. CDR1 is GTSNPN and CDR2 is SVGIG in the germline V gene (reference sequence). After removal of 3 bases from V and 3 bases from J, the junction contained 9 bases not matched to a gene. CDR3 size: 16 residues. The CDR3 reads CAWRKQGARNNQPQHF. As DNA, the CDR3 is TGTGCCTGGAGAAAACAGGGGGCTAGGAACAATCAGCCCCAGCATTTT.

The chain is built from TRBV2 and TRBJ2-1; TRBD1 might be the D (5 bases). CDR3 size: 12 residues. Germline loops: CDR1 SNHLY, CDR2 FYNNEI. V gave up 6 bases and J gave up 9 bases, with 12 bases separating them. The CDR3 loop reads CASSRRQSEQFF. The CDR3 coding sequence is TGTGCCAGCAGCCGCAGACAGAGTGAGCAGTTCTTC.

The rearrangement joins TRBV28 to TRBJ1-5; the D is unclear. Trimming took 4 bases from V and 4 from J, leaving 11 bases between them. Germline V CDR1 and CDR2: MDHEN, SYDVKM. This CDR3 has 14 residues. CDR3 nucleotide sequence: TGTGCCAGCAGTTCCCGGGATCTAAATCAGCCCCAGCATTTT. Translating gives CASSSRDLNQPQHF.

CDR3 DNA: TGCAGTGCTAGTTTGGGGGGAAAACTGTTTTTT. It specifies CSASLGGKLFF. The J gene is TRBJ1-4, the V gene TRBV20-1; a weak D match, TRBD1 (5 bases). This CDR3 region has 11 residues. The germline V gene has CDR1 DFQATT and CDR2 SNEGSKA (reference sequence). The V end lost 3 bases, the J end lost 10 bases, and 9 bases lay between the germline ends.